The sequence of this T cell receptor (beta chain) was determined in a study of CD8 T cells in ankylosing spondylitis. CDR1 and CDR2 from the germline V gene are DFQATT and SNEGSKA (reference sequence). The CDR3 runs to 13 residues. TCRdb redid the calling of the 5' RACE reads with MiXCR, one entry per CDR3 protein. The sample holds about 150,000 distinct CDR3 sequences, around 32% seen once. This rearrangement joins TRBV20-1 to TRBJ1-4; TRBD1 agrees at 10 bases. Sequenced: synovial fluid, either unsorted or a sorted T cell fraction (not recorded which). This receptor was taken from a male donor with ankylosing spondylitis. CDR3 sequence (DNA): TGCAGCCCCCGGGACAGGGGTAATGAAAAACTGTTTTTT. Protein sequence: CSPRDRGNEKLFF.